The 5 T cell receptor beta chains listed next were all sequenced from one sample in a study of blood T cell repertoires in COVID-19. The repertoire was sequenced with immunoSEQ multiplex PCR; TCRdb's copy has only in-frame clones and lacks some. In the table there are about 98,000 clones, around 76% of which are singletons. The sample was peripheral blood. The receptor set was obtained from an elderly man with acute or convalescent COVID-19.

In this sample, this clone turned up a few times. The V gene is TRBV7-9, the J gene TRBJ2-7; 10 nucleotides line up with TRBD1. The V and J ends lost 4 bases and 5 bases, in that order; junction bases with no gene match: 8. Germline assignment: CDR1 SEHNR and CDR2 FQNEAQ (reference sequence). This CDR3 contains 15 residues. The chain's CDR3 is CASSYRDRGLDEQYF. CDR3 coding DNA: TGTGCCAGCAGCTATCGAGACAGGGGGCTCGACGAGCAGTACTTC.

The rearrangement links TRBV6-5 to TRBJ2-7, with D unresolved. Trimming stripped 7 bases from V and 3 bases from J, with 16 bases between. The CDR3 covers 14 residues. Germline V gene sequence: CDR1 MNHEY, CDR2 SVGAGI. The CDR3 DNA reads TGTGCCAGCACCAACAAACTACCCAACTACGAGCAGTACTTC. Protein product: CASTNKLPNYEQYF.

This clone was counted once. The chain employs TRBV9 and TRBJ2-7, with 7 nucleotides matching TRBD2. This CDR3 comprises 14 residues. J lost 0 bases, V lost 6 bases, and 6 bases had no gene match. Germline values: CDR1 SGDLS, CDR2 YYNGEE. CDR3 loop: CASTPGGSSYEQYF. The DNA for the CDR3 is TGTGCCAGCACCCCCGGGGGGAGCTCCTACGAGCAGTACTTC.

The rearrangement links TRBV4-3 to TRBJ2-4; D is possibly TRBD1 (7 bases). Trimming took 6 bases from V and 0 from J, leaving 12 bases between them. The CDR3 covers 15 residues. Germline V lookup: CDR1 LGHNA, CDR2 YSLEER. CDR3 in DNA: TGCGCCAGCAGTCCAGGGGGGCTAGCCAAAAACATTCAGTACTTC. As protein: CASSPGGLAKNIQYF.

V usage is TRBV7-2 and J usage is TRBJ1-2; 8 nucleotides match TRBD1. The CDR3 contains 16 residues. The V segment lost 5 bases and the J segment 5 bases; nucleotides outside the gene matches: 13. Germline lookup yields CDR1 SGHTA and CDR2 FQGNSA. The CDR3 region is CASSGDGQGRGYGYTF. The CDR3 region has the DNA TGTGCCAGCAGCGGAGACGGACAGGGTAGGGGATATGGCTACACCTTC.